This T cell receptor (beta chain) was recorded in a study of T cell repertoires in MIS-A myocarditis. Clones were read by immunoSEQ multiplex PCR, and TCRdb kept only the in-frame ones, dropping some. The sample holds 6,500 to 7,500 clones, just under 80% seen once. J was trimmed by 5 bases and V by 5 bases; bases with no gene match: 6. CDR1 and CDR2 (germline): MDHEN, SYDVKM. The CDR3 spans 15 residues. The sample holds one count of this clone. Specimen: right inferior lung lobe tissue obtained at autopsy. This clonotype was sampled from a man younger than 30 with fulminant myocarditis from multisystem inflammatory syndrome in adults (MIS-A) after COVID-19. The rearrangement uses TRBV28 and TRBJ2-3, with 11 bases matching TRBD2. The CDR3, as DNA: TGTGCCAGCAGTCCCGGGACTAGCGGTATAGATACGCAGTATTTT. It encodes CASSPGTSGIDTQYF.